Sequencing of this T cell receptor (beta chain) was carried out in a study of long-term antiretroviral therapy in people with HIV. Study context: The 2015 immediate-ART recommendation came about a decade after the earliest samples.

The study's findings and limits: Patients on ART gained diversity, which nonetheless stayed below transplant donor controls. Whichever time point was examined, clones expanded before ART dominated the repertoire.

Germline CDR1 GTSNPN, CDR2 SVGIG (reference sequence). There are 17 residues in the CDR3. V was shortened by 0 bases and J by 6 bases, with 24 bases between the two germline ends. As concerns this clone: Its antigen is still unknown.

Assay version v3.0 of immunoSEQ was used, and it was run at survey level. Some clones are missing from TCRdb's copy, which holds only in-frame ones; the method was immunoSEQ multiplex PCR. Among some 43,000 clones listed, roughly 86% were seen once. The specimen comprised unsorted PBMCs, sampled 0.1 years before starting antiretroviral therapy. The sequence came from a woman aged 50 to 60 with HIV. This chain connects TRBV30 to TRBJ2-7, with no clear D. DNA for the CDR3: TGTGCCTGGAGTGTGAGGTTTGGGGATTTTCTTTATCGCGAGCAGTACTTC. Amino acids: CAWSVRFGDFLYREQYF.